This T cell receptor beta chain was obtained from a study of T-cell memory formation after mild COVID-19. Findings of the study overall: CD8+ contracting clones occupied EMRA, while CD4+ ones occupied mainly CM and EM.

V trimming: 6 bases; J trimming: 7 bases; junction bases outside the gene matches: 12. This CDR3 has 16 amino acids. Many counts were recorded for this clonotype. Its antigen is unidentified. From the 5' RACE reads, TCRdb called clonotypes with MiXCR, one entry per CDR3 protein. The table lists 500,000 to 650,000 distinct CDR3 sequences, roughly 20% of them singletons, with under 8.5% in the top ten. The chain has TRBV12-3 or TRBV12-4 and TRBJ2-1, with 10 bases that match TRBD2. The sequenced sample consisted of PBMCs or a T cell subset sorted from them (not recorded which). The source of this sequence is an adult woman who had mild COVID-19 (a few samples of this study predate the infection). Cell type and time point are not known. The CDR3 protein is CASSREAGGPRNEQFF. The CDR3 DNA reads TGTGCCAGCAGCCGTGAAGCGGGAGGGCCTCGGAATGAGCAGTTCTTC.